This entry lists 19 T cell receptor beta chains sequenced from one sample in a study of T cells in Graves' hyperthyroidism and ophthalmopathy (dated by TCRdb to about 2019). Receptor libraries were prepared by multiplex PCR. TCRdb lists the instrument as Illumina HiSeq 2000. Amplification of TCR beta CDR3 regions was carried out from RNA transcripts. The TCR CDR3 was subjected to a first round of RT-PCR using the HTBI primer set and the Qiagen OneStep RT-PCR kit. TCRdb cleaned the public reads at Q25 with fastp, built clones with MiXCR and kept in-frame beta chains. Each CDR3 protein appears once, grouped with its most common genes and DNA. This sample gives hundreds of thousands of distinct CDR3 sequences in total; about 15% of them show up just once. Of the sample, 10% falls within the top ten clones. Sequenced: blood. The receptor source for this set is a young woman with Graves' hyperthyroidism.

This clonotype was seen more than once but under ten times. V and J are TRBV6-2 or TRBV6-3 and TRBJ2-1; D gene ambiguous. Germline CDR1 MNHEY, CDR2 SVGEGT. Trimming removed 8 bases from V and 0 bases from J, with 11 bases in between. The CDR3 extends over 14 amino acids. The CDR3 loop reads CASWAKNSYNEQFF. The CDR3, as DNA: TGTGCCAGCTGGGCGAAAAACTCCTACAATGAGCAGTTCTTC.

J is TRBJ1-1 and V is TRBV19, with D unclear. The CDR3 has 13 residues. CDR1 and CDR2 (germline): LNHDA, SQIVND (reference sequence). The V and J ends lost 3 bases and 8 bases respectively, with 13 bases between them. In nucleotides, the CDR3 is TGTGCCAGTAGTATCGGATTATGGCAGGAAGCTTTCTTT. It specifies CASSIGLWQEAFF. Based on the CDR3 plus reference TRBV19 and TRBJ1-1, the full variable domain is DGGITQSPKYLFRKEGQNVTLSCEQNLNHDAMYWYRQDPGQGLRLIYYSQIVNDFQKGDIAEGYSVSREKKESFPLTVTSAQKNPTAFYLCASSIGLWQEAFFGQGTRLTVV.

The chain links TRBV9 to TRBJ2-7, with D perhaps matching TRBD1 or TRBD2 (5 bases each). Looked up from germline, CDR1 is SGDLS and CDR2 is YYNGEE. This CDR3 is 14 amino acids long. Trimming shortened V by 7 bases and J by 0 bases, and 14 bases separated the two germline ends. The CDR3 loop is CASGTSLYSYEQYF. In DNA form, the CDR3 reads TGTGCCAGCGGGACCTCCCTTTACTCCTACGAGCAGTACTTC.

The V and J genes are TRBV18 and TRBJ2-1, with D possibly matching TRBD2 (6 bases). Germline V gives CDR1 KGHSH, CDR2 LQKENI. V was trimmed by 5 bases and J by 0 bases, leaving 17 bases between them. CDR3 length: 17 amino acids. Here the CDR3 DNA reads TGTGCCAGCTCAGAGGACTACCGTAAGAGCTCCTACAATGAGCAGTTCTTC. Encoded protein: CASSEDYRKSSYNEQFF.

This clonotype was counted only a few times. This rearrangement joins TRBV5-1 to TRBJ2-1; the D gene is possibly TRBD2 (6 bases). Deletions cut 4 bases from V and 8 bases from J, with 22 bases between. Germline V gene sequence: CDR1 SGHRS, CDR2 YFSETQ. The CDR3 is 16 residues long. The CDR3 DNA sequence: TGCGCCAGCAGCCCCCGGGGAGGCGGCCCGCCCTATGAGCAGTTCTTC. Amino acids: CASSPRGGGPPYEQFF.

This clonotype showed up just a few times. The J gene is TRBJ2-7, the V gene TRBV4-3; 8 nucleotides agree with TRBD2. The CDR3 loop spans 16 amino acids. Germline V CDR1 and CDR2: LGHNA, YSLEER. J gave up 1 base and V 2 bases, and 7 bases lay outside the gene matches. CDR3 nucleotides: TGCGCCAGCAGCCAAATAGCGGGAAGACCGTCCTACGAGCAGTACTTC. It specifies CASSQIAGRPSYEQYF.

This clonotype was observed at least ten times. The chain joins TRBV20-1 to TRBJ1-5; perhaps TRBD1 as D (5 bases). Germline assignment: CDR1 DFQATT and CDR2 SNEGSKA (reference sequence). Trimming removed 6 bases from V and 9 bases from J, with 24 bases in between. This CDR3 region has 15 residues. The CDR3 sequence: CSALSQERFSGPQHF. Here the CDR3 DNA reads TGCAGTGCCCTCTCACAGGAGAGGTTCTCGGGGCCCCAGCATTTT.

This clonotype was counted at least ten times. The rearrangement uses TRBV7-9 and TRBJ2-7; 8 bases map to TRBD1. Germline CDR1 and CDR2: SEHNR and FQNEAQ (reference sequence). Trimming removed 5 bases from V and 3 bases from J; junction bases left unmatched: 12. This CDR3 spans 16 amino acids. CDR3 bases: TGTGCCAGCAGCGGCGAAGCGGCAGGGGGCAGCTACGAGCAGTACTTC. Residues: CASSGEAAGGSYEQYF.

V and J are TRBV19 and TRBJ2-1; TRBD1 matches at 8 bases. This CDR3 contains 14 residues. Germline V gene lookup returns CDR1 LNHDA and CDR2 SQIVND (reference sequence). Losses at the gene ends were 7 bases for V and 13 bases for J; bases not matched to a gene: 15. CDR3 in amino acids: CASNSGTGNGRQFF. In DNA, the CDR3 is TGTGCCAGTAACTCCGGGACAGGAAATGGCCGACAGTTCTTC.

This chain joins TRBV29-1 and TRBJ1-5; D uncertain. Germline V gene sequence: CDR1 SQVTM, CDR2 ANQGSEA. V lost 1 base, J lost 3 bases, and 7 bases lay in between. This CDR3 contains 13 residues. CDR3 protein: CSVEVADNQPQHF. The CDR3 DNA is TGCAGCGTTGAAGTGGCAGACAATCAGCCCCAGCATTTT.

On this clonotype: An end of the junction differs from the germline gene, which may be a read error. The chain has TRBV20-1 and TRBJ1-3, with TRBD1 matching over 8 bases. CDR1 and CDR2 from the germline V gene are DFQATT and SNEGSKA (reference sequence). The CDR3 is 15 amino acids. CDR3: CSAPRTGRAGNTVYF. The CDR3 DNA reads TGCAGTGCTCCCCGGACAGGGAGAGCTGGAAACACCGTATATTTT.

This clonotype was counted ten times or more. This chain joins TRBV7-2 and TRBJ2-3, with 10 bases that match TRBD2. The trim removed 4 bases at V and 3 bases at J, leaving 7 bases unmatched. Germline CDR1 is SGHTA and CDR2 is FQGNSA. CDR3 length: 16 residues. The CDR3 DNA reads TGTGCCAGCAGCTCCCCAAGCGGGAGGGTAACAGATACGCAGTATTTT. Its protein is CASSSPSGRVTDTQYF.

V is TRBV2 and J is TRBJ2-2; D possibly uses TRBD1 or TRBD2 (5 bases each). Trimming took off 7 bases at V and 8 bases at J, with 8 bases between the two ends. Germline CDR1 SNHLY, CDR2 FYNNEI. The CDR3 extends over 11 amino acids. The CDR3 spells CASTEGGELFF. The DNA for the CDR3 is TGTGCCAGCACCGAGGGGGGGGAGCTGTTTTTT.

This clonotype occurred a few times. The CDR3 loop is CSVEDRQTYTEAFF. DNA of the CDR3: TGCAGCGTTGAAGATCGACAGACCTACACTGAAGCTTTCTTT. This chain uses TRBV29-1 with TRBJ1-1, with D possibly TRBD1 on 5 matching bases. CDR1 is SQVTM, CDR2 ANQGSEA, per germline. V was pared by 0 bases and J by 3 bases, with 11 bases between. The CDR3 has 14 amino acids.

V and J are TRBV5-4 and TRBJ2-7; TRBD1 is a possible D gene (5 bases). CDR3 length equals 16 residues. Trimming took 3 bases from V and 3 from J, leaving 19 bases between them. The germline CDR1 and CDR2 sequences are SGHNT and YYREEE (reference sequence). The CDR3 bases are TGTGCCAGCAGCTCCAGACAGAACGACGGATTCTACGAGCAGTACTTC. As protein: CASSSRQNDGFYEQYF.

The chain recombines TRBV27 with TRBJ2-1; no clear D. The CDR3 contains 13 residues. V shed 6 bases and J shed 13 bases, with 19 bases lying between them. CDR1 MNHEY and CDR2 SMNVEV come from the germline V gene (reference sequence). CDR3 sequence: CASSLGNLRSQFF. The CDR3 bases are TGTGCCAGCAGCTTAGGGAATTTACGGAGCCAGTTCTTC.

J is TRBJ2-5 and V is TRBV11-3; TRBD2 matches at 14 bases. V lost 5 bases and J lost 0; bases outside the gene matches: 8. From germline, CDR1 is SGHNT and CDR2 YENEEA. This CDR3 is 18 amino acids long. The CDR3 nucleotides read TGTGCCAGCAGCAAGGGGGGGACTAGCGGGAGTTACCAAGAGACCCAGTACTTC. It is translated as CASSKGGTSGSYQETQYF.

The chain recombines TRBV2 with TRBJ2-7, with D unresolved. This CDR3 comprises 14 residues. The germline V and J ends were trimmed by 8 bases and 0 bases, with 14 bases remaining between them. Germline CDR1 reads SNHLY; CDR2 reads FYNNEI. CDR3: CASSIDGSSYEQYF. The CDR3 DNA sequence: TGTGCCAGCTCAATAGACGGAAGCTCCTACGAGCAGTACTTC.

Many counts were recorded for this clonotype. CDR3 DNA sequence: TGTGCCAGCAGCTTCGGAGGATTTAGGGGAGACGATACGCAGTATTTT. It is translated as CASSFGGFRGDDTQYF. The rearrangement joins TRBV11-2 to TRBJ2-3; either TRBD1 or TRBD2 may fit D (5 bases each). This CDR3 contains 16 residues. Germline values: CDR1 SGHAT, CDR2 FQNNGV. Between the trimmed V and J ends, which lost 3 bases and 6 bases, there was a span of 19 bases.